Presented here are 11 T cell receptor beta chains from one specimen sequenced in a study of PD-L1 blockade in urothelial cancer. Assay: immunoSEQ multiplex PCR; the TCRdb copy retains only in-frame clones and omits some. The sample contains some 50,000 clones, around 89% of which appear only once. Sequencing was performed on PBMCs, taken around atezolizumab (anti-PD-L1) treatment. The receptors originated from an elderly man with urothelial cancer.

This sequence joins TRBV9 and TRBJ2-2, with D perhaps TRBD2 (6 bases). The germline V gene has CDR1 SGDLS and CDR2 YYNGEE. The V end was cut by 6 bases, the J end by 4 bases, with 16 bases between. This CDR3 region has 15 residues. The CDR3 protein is CASTSEGPITGELFF. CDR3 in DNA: TGTGCCAGCACTAGCGAGGGGCCGATCACCGGGGAGCTGTTTTTT.

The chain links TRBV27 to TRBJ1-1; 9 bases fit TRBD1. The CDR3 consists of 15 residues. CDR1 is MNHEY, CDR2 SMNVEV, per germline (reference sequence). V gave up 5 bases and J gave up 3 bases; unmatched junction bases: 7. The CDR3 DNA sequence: TGTGCCAGCAGTCCCCGACAGGGGGGAGACACTGAAGCTTTCTTT. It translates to CASSPRQGGDTEAFF.

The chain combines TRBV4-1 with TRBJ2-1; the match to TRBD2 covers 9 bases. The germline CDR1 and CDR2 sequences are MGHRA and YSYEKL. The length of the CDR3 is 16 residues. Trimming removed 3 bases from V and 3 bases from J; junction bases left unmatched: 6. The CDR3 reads CASSQQQTSGYNEQFF. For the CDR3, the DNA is TGCGCCAGCAGCCAGCAACAGACTAGCGGCTACAATGAGCAGTTCTTC.

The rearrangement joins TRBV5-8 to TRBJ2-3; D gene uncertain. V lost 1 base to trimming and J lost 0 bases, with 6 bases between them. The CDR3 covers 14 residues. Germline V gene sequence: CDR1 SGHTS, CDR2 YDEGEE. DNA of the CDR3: TGTGCCAGCAGCTTGCGGAGCAGCACAGATACGCAGTATTTT. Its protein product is CASSLRSSTDTQYF.

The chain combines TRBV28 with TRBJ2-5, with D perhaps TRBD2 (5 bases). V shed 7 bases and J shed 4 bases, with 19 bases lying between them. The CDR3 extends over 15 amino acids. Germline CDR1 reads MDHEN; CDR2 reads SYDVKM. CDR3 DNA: TGTGCCAGCACCCGTTCCGAGGGAGCCGGAGAGACCCAGTACTTC. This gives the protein CASTRSEGAGETQYF.

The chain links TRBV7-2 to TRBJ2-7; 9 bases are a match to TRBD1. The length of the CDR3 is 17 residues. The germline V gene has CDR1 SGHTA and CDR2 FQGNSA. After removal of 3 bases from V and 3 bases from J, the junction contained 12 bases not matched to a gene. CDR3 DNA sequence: TGTGCCAGCAGCTTGACCGGGACAGGGAACAATTTCTACGAGCAGTACTTC. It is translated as CASSLTGTGNNFYEQYF.

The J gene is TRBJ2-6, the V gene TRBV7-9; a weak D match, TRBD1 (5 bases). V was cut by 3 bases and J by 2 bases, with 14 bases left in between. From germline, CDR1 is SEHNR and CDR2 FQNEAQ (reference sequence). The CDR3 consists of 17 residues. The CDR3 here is CASSFRDSLAGANVLTF. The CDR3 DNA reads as TGTGCCAGCAGCTTCAGAGACAGTTTGGCTGGGGCCAACGTCCTGACTTTC.

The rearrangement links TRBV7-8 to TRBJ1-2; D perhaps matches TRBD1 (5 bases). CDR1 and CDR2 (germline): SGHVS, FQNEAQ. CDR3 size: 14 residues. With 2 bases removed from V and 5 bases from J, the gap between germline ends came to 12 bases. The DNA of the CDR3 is TGTGCCAGCAGCTTATCAGGGATCCCTTATGGCTACACCTTC. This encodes CASSLSGIPYGYTF.

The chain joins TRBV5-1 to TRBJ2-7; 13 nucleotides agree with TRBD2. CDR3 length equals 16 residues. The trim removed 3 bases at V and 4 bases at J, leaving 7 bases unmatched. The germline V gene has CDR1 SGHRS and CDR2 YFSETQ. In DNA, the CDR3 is TGCGCCAGCAGCTCCTCTTGGACTAGCGGGAGTTACGAGCAGTACTTC. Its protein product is CASSSSWTSGSYEQYF.

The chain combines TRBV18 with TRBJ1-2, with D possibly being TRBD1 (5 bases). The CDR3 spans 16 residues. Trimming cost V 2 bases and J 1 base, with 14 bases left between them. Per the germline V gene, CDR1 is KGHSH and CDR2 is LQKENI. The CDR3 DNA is TGTGCCAGCTCACCATCCACCGGTCAGGGTAACTATGGCTACACCTTC. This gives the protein CASSPSTGQGNYGYTF.

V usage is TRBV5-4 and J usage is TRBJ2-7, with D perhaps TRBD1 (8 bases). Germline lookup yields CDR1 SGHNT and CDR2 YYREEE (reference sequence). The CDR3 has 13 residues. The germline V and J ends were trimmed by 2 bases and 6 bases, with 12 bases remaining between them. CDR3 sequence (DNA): TGTGCCAGCAGCTTCTACAGGGGGGGCGAGCAGTACTTC. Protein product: CASSFYRGGEQYF.